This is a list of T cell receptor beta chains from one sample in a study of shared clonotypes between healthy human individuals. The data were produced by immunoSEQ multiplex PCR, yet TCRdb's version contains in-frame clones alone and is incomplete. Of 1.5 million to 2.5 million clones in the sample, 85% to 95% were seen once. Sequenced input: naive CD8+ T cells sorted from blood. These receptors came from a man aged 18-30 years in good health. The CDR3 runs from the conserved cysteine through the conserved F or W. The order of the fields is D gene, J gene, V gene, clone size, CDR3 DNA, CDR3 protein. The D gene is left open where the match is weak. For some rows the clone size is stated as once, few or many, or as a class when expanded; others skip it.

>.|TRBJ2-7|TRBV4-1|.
TGCGCCAGCAGCCACTACGGGAGTTACGAGCAGTACTTC
CASSHYGSYEQYF
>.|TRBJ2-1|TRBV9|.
TGTGCCAGCAGCGTAGTAAGTAGCTCCTACAATGAGCAGTTCTTC
CASSVVSSSYNEQFF
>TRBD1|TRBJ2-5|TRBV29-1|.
TGCAGCGCGAGTGGAGATCACAGGGGATACGGGTTAGAGACCCAGTACTTC
CSASGDHRGYGLETQYF
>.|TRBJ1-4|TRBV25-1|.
TGTGCCAGCAGTGAAGTGCGGGGGGCGGCTGAAAAACTGTTTTTT
CASSEVRGAAEKLFF
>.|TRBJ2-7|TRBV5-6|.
TGTGCCAGCAGCTCCGGGACGGCCTTCGCCGAGCAGTACTTC
CASSSGTAFAEQYF
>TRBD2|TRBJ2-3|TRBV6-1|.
TGTGCCAGCAGTGAGCCTGTGACTAGCGGGAGTAGCACAGATACGCAGTATTTT
CASSEPVTSGSSTDTQYF
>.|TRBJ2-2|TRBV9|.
TGTGCCAGCTCTTACGGGTCGAACACCGGGGAGCTGTTTTTT
CASSYGSNTGELFF
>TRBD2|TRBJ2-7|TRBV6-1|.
TGTGCCAGCAATCCGGGGGGGGCCTACGAGCAGTACTTC
CASNPGGAYEQYF
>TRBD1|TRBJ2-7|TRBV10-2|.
TGCGCCAGCCGGACAGGGTTCGACGAGCAGTACTTC
CASRTGFDEQYF
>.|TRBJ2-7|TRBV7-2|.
TGTGCCAGCAGCTTCGGCCAGTCTTACGAGCAGTACTTC
CASSFGQSYEQYF
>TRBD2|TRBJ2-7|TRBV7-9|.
TGTGCCAGCAGCGGAGAGCGGGAGGGAAGTTACGAGCAGTACTTC
CASSGEREGSYEQYF
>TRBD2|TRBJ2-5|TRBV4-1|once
TGCGCCAGCAGCCAAGAAGAGCGGGGGTCATTACAGACCCAGTACTTC
CASSQEERGSLQTQYF
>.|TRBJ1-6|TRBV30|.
TGTGCCTGGAGTTTGATAGCTTCACCCCTCCACTTT
CAWSLIASPLHF
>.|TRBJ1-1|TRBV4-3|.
TGCGCCAGCAGCCAAGAATGGGGGTTGGACACTGAAGCTTTCTTT
CASSQEWGLDTEAFF
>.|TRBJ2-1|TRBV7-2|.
TGTGCCAGCGAAGGACTTTTAAATGAGCAGTTCTTC
CASEGLLNEQFF
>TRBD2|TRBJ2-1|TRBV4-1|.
TGCGCCAGCAGCCCGAGGTACGGGAGGGCGGGCAATGAGCAGTTCTTC
CASSPRYGRAGNEQFF
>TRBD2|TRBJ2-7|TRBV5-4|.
TGTGCCAGCAGTTTCAGGACTAGCGGGTACGAGCAGTACTTC
CASSFRTSGYEQYF
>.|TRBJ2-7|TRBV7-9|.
TGTGCCAGCACGTGGGAAGTCTCCGCTAACGAGCAGTACTTC
CASTWEVSANEQYF
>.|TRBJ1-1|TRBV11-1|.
TGTGCCAGCAGCTTCGGGACGTTGAACACTGAAGCTTTCTTT
CASSFGTLNTEAFF
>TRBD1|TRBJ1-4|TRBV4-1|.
TGCGCCAGCAGCCAAGTAAAGGGACAGGGTGAAGAAAAACTGTTTTTT
CASSQVKGQGEEKLFF
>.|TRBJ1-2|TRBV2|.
TGTGCCAGCTGGGCGGCCCTGGTTTATGGCTACACCTTC
CASWAALVYGYTF
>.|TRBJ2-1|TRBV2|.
TGTGCCAGCGCTACGGCGGATTACAATGAGCAGTTCTTC
CASATADYNEQFF
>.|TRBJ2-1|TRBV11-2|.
TGTGCCAGCAGCTTAGTTTTAACCGATGAGCAGTTCTTC
CASSLVLTDEQFF
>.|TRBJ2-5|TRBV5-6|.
TGTGCCAGCAGCTTGGAAGCGGCAGACTTCCAAGAGACCCAGTACTTC
CASSLEAADFQETQYF
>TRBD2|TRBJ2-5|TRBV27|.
TGTGCCAGCAGTTTTGTCGGGACTAGCCTCCCGCAGTACTTC
CASSFVGTSLPQYF
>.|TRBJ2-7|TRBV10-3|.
TGTGCCATTTTCGACGGGTACGAGCAGTACTTC
CAIFDGYEQYF
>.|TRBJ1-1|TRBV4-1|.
TGCGCCAGCAGCCTACCTGGGCCAGTGAACACTGAAGCTTTCTTT
CASSLPGPVNTEAFF
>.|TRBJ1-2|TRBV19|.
TGTGCCAGTAGTACCTGGGCAGTCGAAAATTATGGCTACACCTTC
CASSTWAVENYGYTF
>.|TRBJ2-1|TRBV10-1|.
TGCGCCAGCCGAGGGCTGGGGAGGCCGCTCTACAATGAGCAGTTCTTC
CASRGLGRPLYNEQFF
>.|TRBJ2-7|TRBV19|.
TGTGCCAGTAGTTTTATGGCCTCCTACGAGCAGTACTTC
CASSFMASYEQYF
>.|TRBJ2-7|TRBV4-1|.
TGCGCCAGCAGCCACCCGGACGGCTACGAGCAGTACTTC
CASSHPDGYEQYF
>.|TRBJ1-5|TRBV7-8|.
TGTGCCAGCAGCCCAGATTGGAGCAATCAGCCCCAGCATTTT
CASSPDWSNQPQHF
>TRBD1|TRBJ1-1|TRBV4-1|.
TGCGCCAGCAGCCAAGGTAGGACAGGCATGAACACTGAAGCTTTCTTT
CASSQGRTGMNTEAFF
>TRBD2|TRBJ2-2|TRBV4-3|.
TGCGCCAGCAGCCAAGTGGCTAGCGGGACTGGGGAGCTGTTTTTT
CASSQVASGTGELFF
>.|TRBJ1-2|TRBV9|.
TGTGCCAGCAGCGAATCGTTCTATGGCTACACCTTC
CASSESFYGYTF
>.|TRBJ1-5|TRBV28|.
TGTGCCAGCAGTCCATTAGCAGGCAATCAGCCCCAGCATTTT
CASSPLAGNQPQHF
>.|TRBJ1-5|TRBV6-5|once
TGTGCCAGCATCCGGGGACGCAATCAGCCCCAGCATTTT
CASIRGRNQPQHF
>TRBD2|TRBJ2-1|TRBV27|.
TGTGCCACCCGGACTAGCGGGAAATACAATGAGCAGTTCTTC
CATRTSGKYNEQFF
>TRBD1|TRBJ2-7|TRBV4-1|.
TGCGCCAGCAGCCAAGTGGGTGGACAGGTGTCCTACGAGCAGTACTTC
CASSQVGGQVSYEQYF
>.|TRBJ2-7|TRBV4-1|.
TGCGCCAGCAGCCAAAAACAGACCATCGGACAGAACAACGCCTACGAGCAGTACTTC
CASSQKQTIGQNNAYEQYF
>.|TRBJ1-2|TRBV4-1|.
TGCGCCAGCAGCCCACCTGGAGGGAATAACTATGGCTACACCTTC
CASSPPGGNNYGYTF
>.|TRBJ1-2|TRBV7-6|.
TGTGCCAGCAGCTTAGGGTTTGAGGGCGGCTACACCTTC
CASSLGFEGGYTF
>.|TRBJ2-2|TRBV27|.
TGTGCCAGCAGGACCCTGGGGGGAACAAACACCGGGGAGCTGTTTTTT
CASRTLGGTNTGELFF
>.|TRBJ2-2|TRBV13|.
TGTGCCAGCTCTGAGGAGGGCGACACCGGGGAGCTGTTTTTT
CASSEEGDTGELFF
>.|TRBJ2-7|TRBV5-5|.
TGTGCCAGCAGGGACCGGGACTCAGCCTACGAGCAGTACTTC
CASRDRDSAYEQYF
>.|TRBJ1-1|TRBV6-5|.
TGTGCCAGCAGTTATGGCATGAACACTGAAGCTTTCTTT
CASSYGMNTEAFF
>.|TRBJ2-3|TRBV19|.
TGTGCCAGTAGTATTGTGGCCGGAGATACGCAGTATTTT
CASSIVAGDTQYF
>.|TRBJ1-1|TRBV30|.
TGTGCCTGGAGTGGTTTCGAGGGACCGCTGAACACTGAAGCTTTCTTT
CAWSGFEGPLNTEAFF
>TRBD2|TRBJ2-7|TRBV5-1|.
TGCGCCAGCAGCTTGGAGGCGACTAGCGAACAGTCCTACGAGCAGTACTTC
CASSLEATSEQSYEQYF
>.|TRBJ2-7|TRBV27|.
TGTGCCAGCAGTCCCATGACCGCAGGGTTTGACCACTCCTACGAGCAGTACTTC
CASSPMTAGFDHSYEQYF
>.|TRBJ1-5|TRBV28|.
TGTGCCAGCAGTTTACAACAGGGCAATCAGCCCCAGCATTTT
CASSLQQGNQPQHF
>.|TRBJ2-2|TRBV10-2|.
TGCGCCAGCAGTGATGCGAACACCGGGGAGCTGTTTTTT
CASSDANTGELFF
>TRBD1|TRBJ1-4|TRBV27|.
TGTGCCAGCAGCTCGACAGGGACTAATGAAAAACTGTTTTTT
CASSSTGTNEKLFF
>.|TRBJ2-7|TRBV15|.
TGTGCCACCAGAACCTATGGCGCCGTGGAGCAGTACTTC
CATRTYGAVEQYF
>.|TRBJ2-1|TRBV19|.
TGTGCCAGTAGTCCCCCGGGCAGCTACAATGAGCAGTTCTTC
CASSPPGSYNEQFF
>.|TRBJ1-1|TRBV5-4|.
TGTGCCAGCAGCGGAGGTGGGGGGGACACTGAAGCTTTCTTT
CASSGGGGDTEAFF
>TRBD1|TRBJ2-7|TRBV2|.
TGTGCCAGCAGTGAAAACCCGACAGGGGGCTCGTACGAGCAGTACTTC
CASSENPTGGSYEQYF
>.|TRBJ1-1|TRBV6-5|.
TGTGCCAGCAGTTCGTCGGGGGCTGAAGCTTTCTTT
CASSSSGAEAFF
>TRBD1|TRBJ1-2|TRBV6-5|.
TGTGCCAGCAGTGGACCCGGGACAGGGAATGGCTACACCTTC
CASSGPGTGNGYTF